This TCR beta chain originates from a study of T cell changes during pregnancy in multiple sclerosis. Using immunoSEQ multiplex PCR, the repertoire was profiled, and TCRdb retains in-frame clones only, with some absent. This sample has fewer than 60,000 clones; about 89% occur once, and the top ten carry about 10%. V was shortened by 2 bases and J by 2 bases, with 9 bases between the two germline ends. The CDR3 length is 13 residues. The germline V gene encodes CDR1 SQVTM and CDR2 ANQGSEA. The specimen comprised CD8+ T cells from peripheral blood mononuclear cells, sampled after pregnancy. The chain couples TRBV29-1 to TRBJ2-5; possibly TRBD2 for D (5 bases). The receptor's source is a female donor with multiple sclerosis, enrolled in a pregnancy study. In DNA, the CDR3 is TGCAGCGTTGAACAAGGCGGGCAAGAGACCCAGTACTTC. Protein product: CSVEQGGQETQYF. The full variable domain, in which reference TRBV29-1 and TRBJ2-5 provide the parts outside the CDR3, is SAVISQKPSRDICQRGTSLTIQCQVDSQVTMMFWYRQQPGQSLTLIATANQGSEATYESGFVIDKFPISRPNLTFSTLTVSNMSPEDSSIYLCSVEQGGQETQYFGPGTRLLVL.